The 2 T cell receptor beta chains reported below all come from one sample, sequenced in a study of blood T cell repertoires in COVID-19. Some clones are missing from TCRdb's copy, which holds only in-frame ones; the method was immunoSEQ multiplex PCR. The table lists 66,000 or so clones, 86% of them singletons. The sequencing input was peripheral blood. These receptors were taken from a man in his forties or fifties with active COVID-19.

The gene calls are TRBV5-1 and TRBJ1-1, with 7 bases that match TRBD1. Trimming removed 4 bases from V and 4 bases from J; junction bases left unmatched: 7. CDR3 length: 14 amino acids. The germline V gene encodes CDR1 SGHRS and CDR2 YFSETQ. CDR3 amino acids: CASSGQEGSTEAFF. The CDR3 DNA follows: TGCGCCAGCAGCGGACAGGAGGGCAGCACTGAAGCTTTCTTT.

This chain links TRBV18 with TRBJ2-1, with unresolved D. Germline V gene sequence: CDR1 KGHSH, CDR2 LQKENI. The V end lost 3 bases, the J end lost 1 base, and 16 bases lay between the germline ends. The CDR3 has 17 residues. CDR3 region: CASSPPLGAESYNEQFF. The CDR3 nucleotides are TGTGCCAGCTCACCCCCCTTAGGAGCCGAGTCCTACAATGAGCAGTTCTTC. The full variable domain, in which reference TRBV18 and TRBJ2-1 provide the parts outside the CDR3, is NAGVMQNPRHLVRRRGQEARLRCSPMKGHSHVYWYRQLPEEGLKFMVYLQKENIIDESGMPKERFSAEFPKEGPSILRIQQVVRGDSAAYFCASSPPLGAESYNEQFFGPGTRLTVL.